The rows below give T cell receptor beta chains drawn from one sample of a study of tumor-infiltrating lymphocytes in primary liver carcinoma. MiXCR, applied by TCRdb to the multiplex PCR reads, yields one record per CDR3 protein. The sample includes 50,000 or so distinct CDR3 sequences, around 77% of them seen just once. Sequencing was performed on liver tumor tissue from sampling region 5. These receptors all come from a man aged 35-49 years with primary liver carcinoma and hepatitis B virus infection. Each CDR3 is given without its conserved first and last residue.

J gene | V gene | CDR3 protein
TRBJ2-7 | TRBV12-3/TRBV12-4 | GSSLGTGDGQY
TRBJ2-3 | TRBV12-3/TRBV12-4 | ESSSEGGEFYTQY
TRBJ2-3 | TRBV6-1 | ASNFGDTQY
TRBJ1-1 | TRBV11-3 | ASSLAATTEAF
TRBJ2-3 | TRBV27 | ASSLSGSTDTQY
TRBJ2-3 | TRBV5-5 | GSSLTDGTDTQY
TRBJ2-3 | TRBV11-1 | ACSSGGSSVGVRTDTRY
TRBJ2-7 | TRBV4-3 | ASIQGRGAGNEQY
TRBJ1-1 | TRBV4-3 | ASSNLDQNTEVF
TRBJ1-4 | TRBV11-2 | ASSLDPAGVEKLS
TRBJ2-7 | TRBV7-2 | ASSPSRRAVPYEQY
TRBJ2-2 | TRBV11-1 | TSNYTGPFSWELF
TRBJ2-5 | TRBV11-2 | ASSPVGQVPETQY